The sequence of this T cell receptor beta chain was determined in a study of CD49a tissue-resident CD8 T cells in human skin (dated by TCRdb to between 2016 and 2019). Context from the whole study: The study examined tissue-resident memory CD8+ T cell subsets in human skin defined by CD49a, CD69 and CD103 expression.

CDR3 length: 14 amino acids, cysteine to phenylalanine. Here the CDR3 DNA is all that survives: 42 bases in frame from base 1. CDR1 and CDR2, per the germline V gene, are KGHSH and LQKENI. Between the V and J ends, shortened by 3 bases and 5 bases respectively, the junction contains 13 bases. For about 5 healthy donors, CD8+ T cells were sorted from blood, dermis and epidermis, and the TCR beta CDR3 regions of these cells were analysed. All TCR-sequenced donors were healthy individuals, and each provided both blood and skin samples. Sorting was used to isolate CD8+ T cell populations prior to TCR beta sequencing. Receptors were amplified or captured by the immunoSEQ multiplex PCR assay. On the authors' methods: Frequencies of TCR V beta family usage were compared among the sorted CD8+ T cell populations from blood, dermis and epidermis. Here the immuneACCESS table is served through TCRdb, limited to in-frame sequences with V and J called. Missing clones are a known gap in these copies; in checked studies unresolved V genes cover under half, and the rest lacks a known reason. V and J calls and clone size follow that table, whereas D and trimming were derived from the DNA. The sample contains nearly 850 clones, approximately 73% of them found a single time. In total, the top ten clones hold around 13% of the sample.

With respect to this clone: The specificity of this receptor is unknown. One base away there is no much larger clone; base qualities are not given.

The clonotype was recovered from a human donor in good health. The sequenced sample consisted of CLA- CD8+ effector memory T cells sorted from blood. The chain is encoded by TRBV18 joined to TRBJ1-2; the D segment cannot be called with confidence. This receptor carries the CDR3 CASSPPTESYGYTF. The DNA sequence is as follows: TGTGCCAGCTCACCCCCCACAGAAAGTTATGGCTACACCTTC.